One and the same sample provided the 20 T cell receptor beta chains below, sequenced in a study of cytomegalovirus exposure and HLA in healthy donors. PCR primers comprised 60 Vbeta and 13 Jbeta primers. The method was immunoSEQ multiplex PCR; TCRdb's version includes in-frame clones alone and lacks a portion of them. The sample has under 200,000 clones, approximately 80% seen once. The source material was PBMCs. All receptors come from a woman aged 50 to 60 in good health and CMV-seropositive.

Of note for this clone: The sample has other DNA sequences that encode this CDR3 too. V and J are TRBV5-4 and TRBJ2-5, with TRBD2 identical over 9 bases. Per germline, CDR1 SGHNT and CDR2 YYREEE (reference sequence). This CDR3 contains 15 residues. The trim removed 0 bases at V and 3 bases at J, leaving 3 bases unmatched. The CDR3 region is CASSLEGLAEETQYF. Written as DNA, the CDR3 is TGTGCCAGCAGCTTGGAGGGACTAGCCGAAGAGACCCAGTACTTC.

This clone has just a few counts. The chain recombines TRBV2 with TRBJ1-2; the D gene is possibly TRBD1 (6 bases). CDR3 length: 12 amino acids. The V end was cut by 5 bases, the J end by 6 bases, with 10 bases between. Germline V gene sequence: CDR1 SNHLY, CDR2 FYNNEI. As DNA, the CDR3 is TGTGCCAGCAGTCCTACAGGGAATGGCTACACCTTC. This sequence encodes CASSPTGNGYTF.

This clone came up a few times. The chain recombines TRBV2 with TRBJ1-1; TRBD1 might be the D (6 bases). This CDR3 is 15 amino acids long. CDR1 is SNHLY and CDR2 is FYNNEI in the germline V gene. The V end was cut by 7 bases, the J end by 1 base, with 16 bases between. The CDR3 DNA is TGTGCCAGCACTCCGGGAGGGGGGAAGAACACTGAAGCTTTCTTT. This gives the protein CASTPGGGKNTEAFF. Looking up the rest from reference TRBV2 and TRBJ1-1 gives the full variable domain: EPEVTQTPSHQVTQMGQEVILRCVPISNHLYFYWYRQILGQKVEFLVSFYNNEISEKSEIFDDQFSVERPDGSNFTLKIRSTKLEDSAMYFCASTPGGGKNTEAFFGQGTRLTVV.

This chain joins TRBV28 and TRBJ2-3; 10 positions agree with TRBD2. There are 14 residues in the CDR3. J lost 1 base, V lost 10 bases, and 5 bases had no gene match. Germline V gene data show CDR1 as MDHEN and CDR2 as SYDVKM. This CDR3 is CAINGLAGTDTQYF. As DNA, the CDR3 is TGTGCCATCAATGGACTAGCGGGCACAGATACGCAGTATTTT.

The rearrangement links TRBV6-4 to TRBJ2-7; 9 nucleotides line up with TRBD1. Trimming took 5 bases from V and 3 from J; bases not matched to a gene: 8. Germline V gene data show CDR1 as MRHNA and CDR2 as SNTAGT. CDR3 length: 15 residues. The CDR3 here is CASSRTGQGYYEQYF. The DNA for the CDR3 is TGTGCCAGCAGTCGAACGGGACAGGGTTACTACGAGCAGTACTTC.

This clone was detected only a few times. A junction boundary mismatches the germline segment, possibly from a read error. The rearrangement links TRBV28 to TRBJ2-6; possible D gene TRBD1, 5 bases. This CDR3 contains 13 residues. Germline loops: CDR1 MDHEN, CDR2 SYDVKM. The CDR3 protein is CASKISGANGLTF. CDR3 in DNA: TGTGCCAGCAAGATCTCTGGGGCCAACGGCCTGACTTTC.

The V gene is TRBV11-3, the J gene TRBJ2-4, with 7 bases lining up with TRBD1. V gave up 1 base and J gave up 0 bases; unmatched junction bases: 6. Germline V gives CDR1 SGHNT, CDR2 YENEEA. The CDR3 is 17 amino acids. CDR3 region: CASSLVRDSLAKNIQYF. For the CDR3, the DNA is TGTGCCAGCAGCTTAGTCCGGGACAGCTTAGCCAAAAACATTCAGTACTTC.

V usage is TRBV7-2 and J usage is TRBJ2-1; TRBD1 aligns across 7 bases. Germline V lookup: CDR1 SGHTA, CDR2 FQGNSA. The CDR3 has 15 residues. With V trimmed by 3 bases and J by 6 bases, 8 bases remained unmatched. The CDR3 loop reads CASSFSRDRPNEQFF. The CDR3 DNA reads as TGTGCCAGCAGCTTCAGCCGGGACAGACCCAATGAGCAGTTCTTC.

This clone was observed a handful of times. The chain has TRBV7-2 and TRBJ1-1, with D hard to call. Germline CDR1 SGHTA, CDR2 FQGNSA. Trimming took 4 bases from V and 8 from J, leaving 8 bases between them. The length of the CDR3 is 11 residues. The CDR3 bases are TGTGCCAGCAGCTATGGAGCAGAAGCTTTCTTT. The encoded protein is CASSYGAEAFF.

The CDR3 sequence: CASSATGVAYEQYF. CDR3 sequence (DNA): TGTGCCAGCAGTGCGACAGGGGTGGCCTACGAGCAGTACTTC. V is TRBV2 and J is TRBJ2-7; the match to TRBD1 covers 8 bases. CDR1 and CDR2 from the germline V gene are SNHLY and FYNNEI. The CDR3 consists of 14 residues. V gave up 4 bases and J gave up 2 bases; unmatched junction bases: 4.

The chain carries TRBV30 and TRBJ2-3; 8 bases align to TRBD2. The CDR3 runs to 14 residues. Germline CDR1 is GTSNPN and CDR2 is SVGIG (reference sequence). Trimming cost V 8 bases and J 0 bases; bases outside gene matches: 7. In DNA, the CDR3 is TGTGCCCGCGATGGCGGGGGGAGCACAGATACGCAGTATTTT. Its translation is CARDGGGSTDTQYF.

J is TRBJ1-5 and V is TRBV30; 7 nucleotides match TRBD1. The CDR3 runs to 13 residues. The germline V gene encodes CDR1 GTSNPN and CDR2 SVGIG (reference sequence). The junction had 5 bases not matched to a gene; V was cut back by 2 bases and J by 7 bases. CDR3 bases: TGTGCCTGGAGTTTAACAGGGGCCCAGCCCCAGCATTTT. This sequence encodes CAWSLTGAQPQHF.

The V gene is TRBV5-5, the J gene TRBJ1-1; D is possibly TRBD1 (6 bases). This CDR3 region has 16 residues. Germline V gene sequence: CDR1 SGHKS, CDR2 YYEKEE (reference sequence). With 2 bases removed from V and 1 base from J, the gap between germline ends came to 15 bases. The CDR3 sequence: CASSFTAGVSNTEAFF. Written as DNA, the CDR3 is TGTGCCAGCAGCTTCACGGCAGGGGTATCGAACACTGAAGCTTTCTTT.

In regard to this clone: Because the CDR3's place on the DNA is in doubt, the DNA is left out and the CDR3 is given as listed by TCRdb. V usage is TRBV29-1 and J usage is TRBJ1-1. Germline V CDR1 and CDR2: SQVTM, ANQGSEA. The CDR3 extends over 11 residues, inclusive of both ends. CDR3 protein: CSVASGSLELF.

The chain recombines TRBV28 with TRBJ1-5; a weak D match, TRBD1 (6 bases). CDR3 length equals 17 residues. The V gene's germline CDR1 is MDHEN and CDR2 SYDVKM. V gave up 5 bases and J gave up 6 bases, with 23 bases separating them. Written as DNA, the CDR3 is TGTGCCAGCAGTCCTCGACAGGCCCCTCCAGTAAGTCAGCCCCAGCATTTT. It specifies CASSPRQAPPVSQPQHF. The variable domain in full, completed from reference TRBV28 and TRBJ1-5, reads DVKVTQSSRYLVKRTGEKVFLECVQDMDHENMFWYRQDPGLGLRLIYFSYDVKMKEKGDIPEGYSVSREKKERFSLILESASTNQTSMYLCASSPRQAPPVSQPQHFGDGTRLSIL.

The chain uses TRBV7-2 and TRBJ1-4, with D possibly being TRBD1 (5 bases). Looked up from germline, CDR1 is SGHTA and CDR2 is FQGNSA. Trimming took off 2 bases at V and 6 bases at J, with 13 bases between the two ends. This CDR3 has 15 residues. CDR3 sequence: CASSLRAPGDEKLFF. Written as DNA, the CDR3 is TGTGCCAGCAGCTTAAGGGCCCCGGGGGATGAAAAACTGTTTTTT.

The chain combines TRBV11-1 with TRBJ2-7; 7 nucleotides align to TRBD2. The germline V gene encodes CDR1 SGHAT and CDR2 FQDESV (reference sequence). There are 14 residues in the CDR3. The ends lost 5 bases at V and 3 bases at J; junction bases unmatched: 7. CDR3 sequence (DNA): TGTGCCAGCAGCCGGGAGCGGGGCCACTACGAGCAGTACTTC. Protein: CASSRERGHYEQYF.

The chain carries TRBV11-3 and TRBJ2-7; 8 positions match TRBD1. Germline assignment: CDR1 SGHNT and CDR2 YENEEA. The CDR3 totals 17 residues. V trimming: 2 bases; J trimming: 5 bases; junction bases outside the gene matches: 14. CDR3 bases: TGTGCCAGCAGCTTATCGTTACCCGGGACAGGAAGCGACGAGCAGTACTTC. This translates into CASSLSLPGTGSDEQYF.

The V call is TRBV6-5, the J call TRBJ1-2, with TRBD1 identical over 10 bases. Losses at the gene ends were 7 bases for V and 4 bases for J; bases not matched to a gene: 6. Germline V gene sequence: CDR1 MNHEY, CDR2 SVGAGI. CDR3 length: 14 residues. The CDR3 protein is CASNRQGAGYGYTF. DNA of the CDR3: TGTGCCAGCAATCGACAGGGGGCCGGCTATGGCTACACCTTC.

The chain has TRBV7-2 and TRBJ1-5; D is possibly TRBD1 (6 bases). The CDR3 sequence is 14 residues long. Trimming took 3 bases from V and 7 from J, leaving 13 bases between them. CDR1 and CDR2 (germline): SGHTA, FQGNSA. Written as DNA, the CDR3 is TGTGCCAGCAGCTTTAGAGGGGGAGAGCAGCCCCAGCATTTT. It yields the protein CASSFRGGEQPQHF.